What follows are 17 T cell receptor beta chains derived from one specimen sequenced in a study of T cell clonotyping in hematopoietic cell transplantation. Time point of the sample: recipient sample about 28 days before transplant, after cytoreduction. Produced via immunoSEQ multiplex PCR; TCRdb's table is partial and in-frame only. This sample has tens of thousands of clones, with just over 90% found just once. Sequencing was performed on peripheral blood mononuclear cells, taken before stem cell transplant. These receptors originate from a man aged 50-60 years with acute myeloid leukemia. Some clones in this sample may be carry-over from other donors' samples.

Details on this clone: This sample includes further DNA sequences coding for the same CDR3. CDR3 nucleotides: TGTGCCTGGAGTGTACGGCTGGGGGCGCGGCAGCCCCAGCATTTT. Translating it yields CAWSVRLGARQPQHF. The rearrangement links TRBV30 to TRBJ1-5; TRBD1 might be the D (6 bases). Germline loops: CDR1 GTSNPN, CDR2 SVGIG (reference sequence). V gave up 0 bases and J gave up 7 bases, with 16 bases separating them. CDR3 length: 15 residues.

A few counts support this clone. V and J are TRBV29-1 and TRBJ2-3; 8 positions agree with TRBD1. CDR3 length: 16 residues. The ends lost 1 base at V and 3 bases at J; junction bases unmatched: 9. Looked up from germline, CDR1 is SQVTM and CDR2 is ANQGSEA. The CDR3 is CSVEGSVTGGTDTQYF. CDR3 sequence (DNA): TGCAGCGTTGAAGGCTCCGTTACAGGGGGAACAGATACGCAGTATTTT.

The chain combines TRBV6-5 with TRBJ2-1, with 9 bases identical to TRBD2. V gave up 0 bases and J gave up 10 bases; unmatched junction bases: 10. The V gene's germline CDR1 is MNHEY and CDR2 SVGAGI. This CDR3 comprises 16 residues. The CDR3 DNA sequence: TGTGCCAGCAGTTACTCTTGGGGACTAGCTTTCCAGGAGCAGTTCTTC. Protein: CASSYSWGLAFQEQFF.

The chain recombines TRBV28 with TRBJ2-7; D remains unclear. Germline values: CDR1 MDHEN, CDR2 SYDVKM. Trimming cost V 1 base and J 5 bases, with 15 bases left between them. The length of the CDR3 is 15 residues. The CDR3 region has the DNA TGTGCCAGCAGTTTATCCCCCCGGCGTTTGGACGAGCAGTACTTC. The encoded protein is CASSLSPRRLDEQYF. Full variable domain (remainder filled in from reference TRBV28 and TRBJ2-7): DVKVTQSSRYLVKRTGEKVFLECVQDMDHENMFWYRQDPGLGLRLIYFSYDVKMKEKGDIPEGYSVSREKKERFSLILESASTNQTSMYLCASSLSPRRLDEQYFGPGTRLTVT.

This chain connects TRBV6-4 to TRBJ2-1; a weak D match, TRBD1 (5 bases). V lost 8 bases, J lost 0 bases, and 14 bases lay in between. This CDR3 has 15 residues. Germline loops: CDR1 MRHNA, CDR2 SNTAGT. For the CDR3, the DNA is TGTGCCAGCGGCTCACAGGCCAGCTCCTACAATGAGCAGTTCTTC. Translation: CASGSQASSYNEQFF.

This chain joins TRBV7-9 and TRBJ2-1, with TRBD1 as a possible D gene (6 bases). The CDR3 has 13 amino acids. Germline V gives CDR1 SEHNR, CDR2 FQNEAQ (reference sequence). The ends were cut back, 6 bases at V and 9 bases at J, with 15 bases in the middle. CDR3 bases: TGTGCCAGCAGTAATTGGGGGCAGATTGAGCAGTTCTTC. It translates to CASSNWGQIEQFF. Full variable domain (remainder filled in from reference TRBV7-9 and TRBJ2-1): DTGVSQNPRHKITKRGQNVTFRCDPISEHNRLYWYRQTLGQGPEFLTYFQNEAQLEKSRLLSDRFSAERPKGSFSTLEIQRTEQGDSAMYLCASSNWGQIEQFFGPGTRLTVL.

This chain uses TRBV2 with TRBJ2-5; D is ambiguous. Trimming took off 3 bases at V and 1 base at J, with 3 bases between the two ends. Germline CDR1 SNHLY, CDR2 FYNNEI. The CDR3 has 12 amino acids. The CDR3 DNA reads TGTGCCAGCAGTGAGGCCCAAGAGACCCAGTACTTC. It specifies CASSEAQETQYF. The whole variable domain, filled in from reference TRBV2 and TRBJ2-5, reads EPEVTQTPSHQVTQMGQEVILRCVPISNHLYFYWYRQILGQKVEFLVSFYNNEISEKSEIFDDQFSVERPDGSNFTLKIRSTKLEDSAMYFCASSEAQETQYFGPGTRLLVL.

The gene calls are TRBV4-3 and TRBJ1-3; 10 bases are a match to TRBD1. The ends lost 5 bases at V and 4 bases at J; junction bases unmatched: 8. CDR1 LGHNA and CDR2 YSLEER come from the germline V gene. This CDR3 region has 16 residues. CDR3 sequence reads: CASSRRGQGLGNTIYF. The CDR3 coding sequence is TGCGCCAGCAGCAGACGGGGACAGGGGTTAGGAAACACCATATATTTT.

The table lists this clone with a count of one. The chain uses TRBV2 and TRBJ2-1; D is unclear. Trimming left V 9 bases short and J 8 bases short, with 20 bases between. Germline CDR1 and CDR2: SNHLY and FYNNEI. This CDR3 is 14 amino acids long. In nucleotides, the CDR3 is TGTGCCAGTTCTAAGCTGCGATTGGGCGATGAGCAGTTCTTC. Protein sequence: CASSKLRLGDEQFF.

The rearrangement joins TRBV4-1 to TRBJ2-3; TRBD2 aligns across 13 bases. The CDR3 contains 19 residues. Per the germline V gene, CDR1 is MGHRA and CDR2 is YSYEKL. The V gene end was trimmed by 0 bases and the J gene end by 3 bases; junction bases not matched to a gene: 9. The DNA for the CDR3 is TGCGCCAGCAGCCAAGATCTTCGCCGGACTAGCGGGAGAACAGATACGCAGTATTTT. This translates into CASSQDLRRTSGRTDTQYF.

The J gene is TRBJ2-7, the V gene TRBV11-2; the D gene could be TRBD1 or TRBD2 (5 bases each). Germline V lookup: CDR1 SGHAT, CDR2 FQNNGV. This CDR3 spans 18 amino acids. Trimming removed 1 base at V and 0 bases at J, with 19 bases between. In nucleotides, the CDR3 is TGTGCCAGCAGCTTAGGCTTTCGGGGCCCTTTAAGCTCCTACGAGCAGTACTTC. Protein product: CASSLGFRGPLSSYEQYF.

The rearrangement links TRBV7-9 to TRBJ1-5; no clear D. V lost 2 bases, J lost 3 bases, and 2 bases lay in between. CDR3 length: 12 residues. CDR1 is SEHNR, CDR2 FQNEAQ, per germline (reference sequence). The CDR3 loop is CASSLLNQPQHF. Here the CDR3 DNA reads TGTGCCAGCAGCTTACTCAATCAGCCCCAGCATTTT.

The chain is built from TRBV19 and TRBJ1-5, with D perhaps matching TRBD1 (5 bases). The CDR3 totals 15 residues. From germline, CDR1 is LNHDA and CDR2 SQIVND (reference sequence). The ends were cut back, 2 bases at V and 3 bases at J, with 11 bases in the middle. CDR3 in DNA: TGTGCCAGTAGTATACCCGGGGGAAACAATCAGCCCCAGCATTTT. It codes for CASSIPGGNNQPQHF.

CDR3 in amino acids: CASIQTGIYGYTF. The CDR3 region has the DNA TGTGCCAGCATCCAAACAGGGATCTATGGCTACACCTTC. The J gene is TRBJ1-2, the V gene TRBV28; possible D gene TRBD1, 6 bases. The CDR3 covers 13 residues. CDR1 is MDHEN, CDR2 SYDVKM, per germline. Trimming stripped 7 bases from V and 4 bases from J, with 13 bases between.

The chain carries TRBV9 and TRBJ1-2; 7 nucleotides align to TRBD1. Germline assignment: CDR1 SGDLS and CDR2 YYNGEE. Losses at the gene ends were 4 bases for V and 7 bases for J; bases not matched to a gene: 13. The CDR3 totals 15 residues. The CDR3 sequence is CASSYDVGGGGGYTF. CDR3 bases: TGTGCCAGCAGCTACGATGTCGGAGGGGGCGGTGGCTACACCTTC.

This clone was found a few times. The chain combines TRBV5-1 with TRBJ1-3; 7 bases fit TRBD1. Germline CDR1 reads SGHRS; CDR2 reads YFSETQ. With 0 bases clipped from V and 4 bases from J, the junction kept 10 bases outside the gene matches. CDR3 length: 17 residues. CDR3 in DNA: TGCGCCAGCAGCTTGGGACCCACCAGGGGGGAAGGAAACACCATATATTTT. Translated: CASSLGPTRGEGNTIYF.

The chain joins TRBV6-1 to TRBJ2-7; weak D call: TRBD1 (8 bases). Trimming shortened V by 6 bases and J by 7 bases, and 22 bases separated the two germline ends. CDR3 length: 15 residues. The germline CDR1 and CDR2 sequences are MNHNS and SASEGT. CDR3: CASRDRGDRSWEQYF. CDR3 coding DNA: TGTGCCAGCAGGGATCGGGGGGACAGGTCGTGGGAGCAGTACTTC.